What follows describes a single T cell receptor (beta chain). The CDR3 is made up of 13 amino acids. V was cut by 2 bases and J by 4 bases, with 9 bases left in between. Germline loops: CDR1 SGHAT, CDR2 FQNNGV. Generated by immunoSEQ multiplex PCR, the TCRdb table keeps only in-frame clones and is missing some. The table has 390,000 or so clones, 80% to 95% seen once; the top ten hold around 6.5%. These data originate in a study of control samples from healthy donors and cancer patients. The sample comprised PBMCs. The TCR was taken from a man between 40 and 49 years old with head and neck cancer. The V and J genes are TRBV11-2 and TRBJ2-7; no clear D gene. CDR3: CASSLFGTYEQYF. The CDR3 coding sequence is TGTGCCAGCAGCTTATTCGGAACGTACGAGCAGTACTTC.